Listed here are 26 T cell receptor beta chains from one sample, sequenced in a study of T cell responses to AZD1222 COVID-19 vaccine. Clones were read by immunoSEQ multiplex PCR, and TCRdb kept only the in-frame ones, dropping some. The sample consists of over 150,000 clones, approximately 94% of them appearing once. The source was peripheral blood, collected 28 days after the second AZD1222 dose. These receptors came from an adult who received the AZD1222 COVID-19 vaccine.

This clone was observed once. The gene calls are TRBV9 and TRBJ1-4; maybe TRBD1 (5 bases). This CDR3 spans 14 amino acids. Germline CDR1 and CDR2: SGDLS and YYNGEE. V was shortened by 0 bases and J by 7 bases, with 10 bases between the two germline ends. The DNA of the CDR3 is TGTGCCAGCAGCGTAGACGGGGCTTCTGAAAAACTGTTTTTT. Residues: CASSVDGASEKLFF.

The rearrangement joins TRBV3-1 (or the pseudogene TRBV3-2) to TRBJ1-1; D uncertain. The CDR3 totals 16 residues. V dropped 1 base and J dropped 4 bases, with 16 bases sitting between them. Germline CDR1 reads LGHDT; CDR2 reads YNNKEL (reference sequence). The DNA for the CDR3 is TGTGCCAGCAGCCAAGTGGGCAGGAGAGGGAGCACTGAAGCTTTCTTT. Protein product: CASSQVGRRGSTEAFF.

The rearrangement uses TRBV6-6 and TRBJ1-5; D is ambiguous. V was trimmed by 6 bases and J by 1 base, leaving 7 bases between them. The CDR3 length is 13 residues. Germline V lookup: CDR1 MNHNY, CDR2 SVGAGI (reference sequence). CDR3 region: CASRSTSNQPQHF. The CDR3 DNA reads TGTGCCAGCAGGAGCACAAGCAATCAGCCCCAGCATTTT.

The rearrangement links TRBV7-9 to TRBJ2-7; D possibly uses TRBD1 or TRBD2 (5 bases each). Germline assignment: CDR1 SEHNR and CDR2 FQNEAQ (reference sequence). The CDR3 is 12 residues long. V lost 1 base and J lost 9, with 10 bases in between. This chain's CDR3 is CASSLGTGRQYF. For the CDR3, the DNA is TGTGCCAGCAGCTTAGGGACGGGGCGGCAGTACTTC.

This sequence joins TRBV5-1 and TRBJ1-6, with D unresolved. The CDR3 consists of 16 residues. V dropped 0 bases and J dropped 2 bases, with 9 bases sitting between them. Germline V gene sequence: CDR1 SGHRS, CDR2 YFSETQ. The CDR3 nucleotides read TGCGCCAGCAGCTTGGCGGATTTTACCTATAATTCACCCCTCCACTTT. It translates to CASSLADFTYNSPLHF.

J is TRBJ1-4 and V is TRBV5-1, with D unclear. Germline V gene sequence: CDR1 SGHRS, CDR2 YFSETQ. This CDR3 spans 18 amino acids. With 0 bases removed from V and 4 bases from J, the gap between germline ends came to 19 bases. This chain's CDR3 is CASSLAPRDGSLNEKLFF. CDR3 bases: TGCGCCAGCAGCTTGGCCCCCCGGGATGGGTCCCTTAATGAAAAACTGTTTTTT.

The chain joins TRBV7-6 to TRBJ2-3; a weak D match, TRBD1 (6 bases). This CDR3 is built from 15 residues. V gave up 5 bases and J gave up 2 bases, with 14 bases separating them. Germline values: CDR1 SGHVS, CDR2 FNYEAQ. The DNA of the CDR3 is TGTGCCAGCAGCGCAACAGGGCTCCTCACAGATACGCAGTATTTT. Translating it yields CASSATGLLTDTQYF.

This chain connects TRBV6-2 or TRBV6-3 to TRBJ1-1, with unresolved D. The CDR3 is 14 amino acids. The V end lost 5 bases, the J end lost 1 base, and 11 bases lay between the germline ends. Germline V gene lookup returns CDR1 MNHEY and CDR2 SVGEGT. In DNA, the CDR3 is TGTGCCAGCAGTCCCTCCGAAGAGAACACTGAAGCTTTCTTT. It specifies CASSPSEENTEAFF.

This sequence joins TRBV25-1 and TRBJ1-3; TRBD1 matches 9 bases. The CDR3 is 15 amino acids. Germline V lookup: CDR1 MGHDK, CDR2 SYGVNS. Unmatched junction bases numbered 9, after V lost 4 bases and J lost 8 bases. This chain's CDR3 is CASSARGQGAHTIYF. The CDR3 DNA sequence: TGTGCCAGCAGTGCTCGGGGACAGGGTGCGCACACCATATATTTT.

V and J are TRBV3-1 (or the pseudogene TRBV3-2) and TRBJ2-1, with D possibly matching TRBD2 (5 bases). The V gene's germline CDR1 is LGHDT and CDR2 YNNKEL (reference sequence). The CDR3 consists of 13 residues. Trimming pared 8 bases from V and 10 bases from J, leaving 18 bases between. CDR3 loop: CASADSVLKEQFF. The CDR3 bases are TGTGCCAGCGCGGACTCGGTCCTTAAGGAGCAGTTCTTC.

The chain recombines TRBV5-4 with TRBJ1-2, with 10 nucleotides matching TRBD1. This CDR3 region has 15 residues. Germline V CDR1 and CDR2: SGHNT, YYREEE (reference sequence). The V and J ends lost 4 bases and 8 bases, in that order; junction bases with no gene match: 11. DNA of the CDR3: TGTGCCAGCAGCATCGACTCCGGGACAGGGGCCGGCTACACCTTC. Amino acid sequence: CASSIDSGTGAGYTF.

This chain links TRBV2 with TRBJ1-1, with TRBD1 as a possible D gene (6 bases). Deletions cut 2 bases from V and 4 bases from J, with 14 bases between. The CDR3 is made up of 15 amino acids. The germline CDR1 and CDR2 sequences are SNHLY and FYNNEI. The CDR3 is CASSEMTGLFTEAFF. The CDR3 DNA reads as TGTGCCAGCAGTGAAATGACAGGTCTGTTCACTGAAGCTTTCTTT. Together with reference TRBV2 and TRBJ1-1, the CDR3 gives the full variable domain: EPEVTQTPSHQVTQMGQEVILRCVPISNHLYFYWYRQILGQKVEFLVSFYNNEISEKSEIFDDQFSVERPDGSNFTLKIRSTKLEDSAMYFCASSEMTGLFTEAFFGQGTRLTVV.

The rearrangement links TRBV6-2 or TRBV6-3 to TRBJ1-1; a weak D match, TRBD1 (5 bases). Germline CDR1 MNHEY, CDR2 SVGEGT. The CDR3 runs 14 residues. V was pared by 5 bases and J by 3 bases, with 13 bases between. CDR3 DNA: TGTGCCAGCAGTCAAACACTCAGGGACACTGAAGCTTTCTTT. It translates to CASSQTLRDTEAFF.

The chain recombines TRBV5-1 with TRBJ2-1; 7 bases align to TRBD2. V dropped 0 bases and J dropped 4; count of bases not matched to a gene: 7. The CDR3 sequence is 16 residues long. Germline V gives CDR1 SGHRS, CDR2 YFSETQ. CDR3 protein: CASSLVFSGQYNEQFF. In DNA, the CDR3 is TGCGCCAGCAGCTTGGTGTTTAGCGGGCAATACAATGAGCAGTTCTTC.

This sequence joins TRBV25-1 and TRBJ1-4; D is possibly TRBD1 (6 bases). Germline loops: CDR1 MGHDK, CDR2 SYGVNS. The V end lost 4 bases, the J end lost 8 bases, and 17 bases lay between the germline ends. CDR3 length: 15 amino acids. CDR3 nucleotide sequence: TGTGCCAGCAGTGGGGGCGACAGGCGGGGCGAAAAACTGTTTTTT. Protein sequence: CASSGGDRRGEKLFF.

The chain has TRBV3-1 (or the pseudogene TRBV3-2) and TRBJ1-1, with D perhaps matching TRBD1 (6 bases). Per germline, CDR1 LGHDT and CDR2 YNNKEL (reference sequence). Trimming took 3 bases from V and 4 from J, leaving 21 bases between them. CDR3 length: 17 residues. The CDR3 DNA is TGTGCCAGCAGCCAGGGGGGGGCCTTCTTTGAGGGCACTGAAGCTTTCTTT. It is translated as CASSQGGAFFEGTEAFF.

This clone was recorded once. The chain employs TRBV18 and TRBJ1-1; D remains unclear. V gave up 6 bases and J gave up 1 base, with 9 bases separating them. Germline CDR1 is KGHSH and CDR2 is LQKENI. The CDR3 runs to 13 residues. This CDR3 reads CASSLDKNTEAFF. DNA for the CDR3: TGTGCCAGCTCCCTCGACAAGAACACTGAAGCTTTCTTT. The full variable domain, in which reference TRBV18 and TRBJ1-1 provide the parts outside the CDR3, is NAGVMQNPRHLVRRRGQEARLRCSPMKGHSHVYWYRQLPEEGLKFMVYLQKENIIDESGMPKERFSAEFPKEGPSILRIQQVVRGDSAAYFCASSLDKNTEAFFGQGTRLTVV.

The V and J genes are TRBV15 and TRBJ1-4, with 9 bases lining up with TRBD1. The germline CDR1 and CDR2 sequences are LNHNV and YYDKDF (reference sequence). The CDR3 is 15 residues long. The V gene end was trimmed by 3 bases and the J gene end by 11 bases; junction bases not matched to a gene: 10. The DNA of the CDR3 is TGTGCCACCAGCAGTCCCGGGACAGGGCCCGACAAACTGTTTTTT. Translated: CATSSPGTGPDKLFF.

V gene TRBV28 combines with J gene TRBJ2-4; no firm D call. This CDR3 has 16 amino acids. CDR1 MDHEN and CDR2 SYDVKM come from the germline V gene. The V gene lost 6 bases and the J gene lost 1 base, with 16 bases spanning the gap. CDR3 protein: CASRSPFRSAKNIQYF. CDR3 nucleotide sequence: TGTGCCAGCAGATCTCCCTTCCGGAGCGCCAAAAACATTCAGTACTTC.

The rearrangement joins TRBV3-1 (or the pseudogene TRBV3-2) to TRBJ1-1, with D perhaps TRBD1 (5 bases). V was cut by 3 bases and J by 8 bases, with 7 bases left in between. Germline V gene lookup returns CDR1 LGHDT and CDR2 YNNKEL (reference sequence). The CDR3 has 11 residues. CDR3 region: CASSHPGEAFF. The CDR3 nucleotides read TGTGCCAGCAGCCATCCAGGGGAAGCTTTCTTT.

The chain uses TRBV5-4 and TRBJ1-6, with 9 bases aligning to TRBD1. Trimming removed 4 bases from V and 10 bases from J; junction bases left unmatched: 6. This CDR3 contains 14 residues. Germline-derived CDR1 and CDR2 are SGHNT and YYREEE (reference sequence). CDR3 bases: TGTGCCAGCAGCGGGACAGGGAATTTGTCACCCCTCCACTTT. This codes for CASSGTGNLSPLHF.

The rearrangement joins TRBV4-2 to TRBJ2-1; D possibly corresponds to TRBD2 (5 bases). Germline CDR1 LGHNA, CDR2 YNFKEQ. The CDR3 length is 17 residues. V lost 0 bases to trimming and J lost 0 bases, with 12 bases between them. The CDR3 coding sequence is TGTGCCAGCAGCCAAGATCACCAGCGGAGCTCCTACAATGAGCAGTTCTTC. Its translation is CASSQDHQRSSYNEQFF.

This clone was counted once. The chain uses TRBV2 and TRBJ1-2; 8 bases agree with TRBD1. In germline, CDR1 is SNHLY, CDR2 FYNNEI. V was clipped by 7 bases and J by 2 bases; unmatched bases: 6. The CDR3 runs to 14 residues. DNA of the CDR3: TGTGCCAGCAACGGACAGGGAGAGAACTATGGCTACACCTTC. Its translation: CASNGQGENYGYTF. The whole variable domain, remainder taken from reference TRBV2 and TRBJ1-2, is EPEVTQTPSHQVTQMGQEVILRCVPISNHLYFYWYRQILGQKVEFLVSFYNNEISEKSEIFDDQFSVERPDGSNFTLKIRSTKLEDSAMYFCASNGQGENYGYTFGSGTRLTVV.

The rearrangement uses TRBV2 and TRBJ1-2, with D unresolved. Germline V gives CDR1 SNHLY, CDR2 FYNNEI. V lost 4 bases to trimming and J lost 0 bases, with 6 bases between them. The CDR3 contains 13 residues. CDR3 DNA sequence: TGTGCCAGCAGTGCGGCAGCTAACTATGGCTACACCTTC. Translating it yields CASSAAANYGYTF.

The chain joins TRBV5-1 to TRBJ2-2; 11 bases are shared with TRBD1. V was pared by 4 bases and J by 6 bases, with 11 bases of the junction left unmatched. The germline V gene has CDR1 SGHRS and CDR2 YFSETQ. The CDR3 has 17 amino acids. This chain's CDR3 is CASSLQFGTGGSGELFF. DNA of the CDR3: TGCGCCAGCAGCCTACAGTTCGGGACAGGGGGATCCGGGGAGCTGTTTTTT.

The V call is TRBV18, the J call TRBJ1-1, with a weak D call TRBD1 (6 bases). The V end was cut by 6 bases, the J end by 0 bases, with 14 bases between. CDR1 is KGHSH, CDR2 LQKENI, per germline. CDR3 length equals 15 residues. The CDR3 DNA follows: TGTGCCAGCTCCACCAAAGACAGGATGAACACTGAAGCTTTCTTT. This translates into CASSTKDRMNTEAFF.